These 13 T cell receptor beta chains came from one sample sequenced in a study of T cells in Graves' hyperthyroidism and ophthalmopathy. RNA transcripts yielded amplified TCR beta CDR3 regions. During a first-round RT-PCR of the TCR CDR3, the HTBI primer set was used. A single record per CDR3 protein comes from TCRdb applying MiXCR to the multiplex PCR reads. Seen here are 450,000 to 600,000 distinct CDR3 sequences, 12% to 15% observed once, and the top ten hold approximately 13%. Sequencing was done on a sample of blood. Source of these receptors: a woman between 40 and 55 years old with Graves' hyperthyroidism.

The V call is TRBV7-9, the J call TRBJ1-2, with D possibly being TRBD1 (6 bases). The length of the CDR3 is 16 residues. Per germline, CDR1 SEHNR and CDR2 FQNEAQ (reference sequence). V shed 4 bases and J shed 6 bases, with 21 bases lying between them. As DNA, the CDR3 is TGTGCCAGCAGCTACAACAGGGAATCGGCGTTGAATGGCTACACCTTC. It encodes CASSYNRESALNGYTF.

Ten or more counts support this clonotype. This chain connects TRBV27 to TRBJ2-2; no clear D. Looked up from germline, CDR1 is MNHEY and CDR2 is SMNVEV (reference sequence). The CDR3 consists of 13 residues. With 5 bases removed from V and 5 bases from J, the gap between germline ends came to 9 bases. CDR3 in amino acids: CASSPIRTGELFF. The CDR3 nucleotides are TGTGCCAGCAGTCCCATTCGTACCGGGGAGCTGTTTTTT.

This clonotype was picked up a small number of times. DNA for the CDR3: TGCGCCAGCAGGGTTGGAGGGCAAATTAACCAGCCCCAGCATTTT. This gives the protein CASRVGGQINQPQHF. The chain has TRBV10-2 and TRBJ1-5; D not certain. Trimming pared 6 bases from V and 7 bases from J, leaving 19 bases between. The CDR3 is made up of 15 amino acids. From germline, CDR1 is WSHSY and CDR2 SAAADI.

This clonotype showed up just a few times. J is TRBJ2-1 and V is TRBV6-5; 10 bases line up with TRBD2. Germline V gene sequence: CDR1 MNHEY, CDR2 SVGAGI. V lost 2 bases and J lost 7; bases outside the gene matches: 17. The length of the CDR3 is 19 residues. The CDR3 DNA sequence: TGTGCCAGCAGTTACGAGGAGGGTAGCGGGAGGTCCCAGGAGAATGAGCAGTTCTTC. It specifies CASSYEEGSGRSQENEQFF.

The V gene is TRBV27, the J gene TRBJ2-7; TRBD1 matches at 8 bases. The germline gives CDR1 MNHEY, CDR2 SMNVEV (reference sequence). The CDR3 contains 15 residues. V lost 10 bases, J lost 2 bases, and 13 bases stayed unmatched. CDR3 loop: CATKSFGQGPYEQYF. The CDR3 DNA reads TGTGCCACCAAAAGTTTCGGACAGGGTCCCTACGAGCAGTACTTC.

This clonotype was seen many times. The chain uses TRBV12-3 or TRBV12-4 and TRBJ2-7; no clear D gene. Trimming pared 1 base from V and 1 base from J, leaving 8 bases between. This CDR3 comprises 14 residues. In DNA form, the CDR3 reads TGTGCCAGCAGTTTAGGGGCAGTATCCTACGAGCAGTACTTC. As protein: CASSLGAVSYEQYF.

In regard to this clonotype: A much larger clone differs from this one at a single base, so this may be a read error. The CDR3 DNA is TGTGCCGGCCGGACTAGCGGCACAGATACGCAGTATTTT. Encoded protein: CAGRTSGTDTQYF. V gene TRBV28 combines with J gene TRBJ2-3; 9 positions match TRBD2. J lost 1 base, V lost 11 bases, and 4 bases had no gene match. The CDR3 spans 13 residues. Germline V lookup: CDR1 MDHEN, CDR2 SYDVKM. The whole variable domain, remainder taken from reference TRBV28 and TRBJ2-3, is DVKVTQSSRYLVKRTGEKVFLECVQDMDHENMFWYRQDPGLGLRLIYFSYDVKMKEKGDIPEGYSVSREKKERFSLILESASTNQTSMYLCAGRTSGTDTQYFGPGTRLTVL.

V and J are TRBV19 and TRBJ2-1; tentative D call: TRBD2 (5 bases). Germline lookup yields CDR1 LNHDA and CDR2 SQIVND (reference sequence). This CDR3 is 15 amino acids long. Trimming pared 7 bases from V and 1 base from J, leaving 14 bases between. CDR3 sequence reads: CASTKNPGSYNEQFF. Here the CDR3 DNA reads TGTGCCAGTACCAAAAACCCGGGGTCCTACAATGAGCAGTTCTTC.

V is TRBV6-1 and J is TRBJ2-1; D is perhaps TRBD1 (5 bases). There are 13 residues in the CDR3. The V end lost 2 bases, the J end lost 7 bases, and 9 bases lay between the germline ends. Germline V CDR1 and CDR2: MNHNS, SASEGT. This CDR3 is CASSEYRYNEQFF. In DNA form, the CDR3 reads TGTGCCAGCAGTGAATACAGGTATAATGAGCAGTTCTTC.

The table lists this clonotype with many counts. The chain uses TRBV6-6 and TRBJ2-1, with TRBD1 matching 8 bases. The CDR3 covers 16 residues. Germline V gene lookup returns CDR1 MNHNY and CDR2 SVGAGI (reference sequence). V lost 2 bases to trimming and J lost 0 bases; unmatched junction nucleotides: 3. The CDR3 DNA reads TGTGCCAGCAGTTACCACGACAGGGGCTCCTACAATGAGCAGTTCTTC. This encodes CASSYHDRGSYNEQFF.

The gene calls are TRBV30 and TRBJ1-1; TRBD1 agrees at 11 bases. The V and J ends lost 6 bases and 4 bases, in that order; junction bases with no gene match: 10. The germline V gene has CDR1 GTSNPN and CDR2 SVGIG (reference sequence). The CDR3 spans 15 residues. As DNA, the CDR3 is TGTGCCTGCTTACTAGGGACAGGGGGATCCACTGAAGCTTTCTTT. Translating gives CACLLGTGGSTEAFF.

The V call is TRBV28, the J call TRBJ1-1; no reliable D call. V gave up 5 bases and J gave up 6 bases, with 13 bases separating them. Germline V gene lookup returns CDR1 MDHEN and CDR2 SYDVKM. The CDR3 contains 13 residues. In nucleotides, the CDR3 is TGTGCCAGCAGTGATACGGGGAAGGCTGAAGCTTTCTTT. Its protein is CASSDTGKAEAFF.

The chain recombines TRBV5-4 with TRBJ1-4, with 9 positions matching TRBD1. Per the germline V gene, CDR1 is SGHNT and CDR2 is YYREEE (reference sequence). The CDR3 has 14 amino acids. The J segment lost 6 bases and the V segment lost 3 bases, leaving 3 bases of the junction unmatched. CDR3 sequence: CASSYRGLDEKLFF. In nucleotides, the CDR3 is TGTGCCAGCAGCTACAGGGGGCTTGATGAAAAACTGTTTTTT.